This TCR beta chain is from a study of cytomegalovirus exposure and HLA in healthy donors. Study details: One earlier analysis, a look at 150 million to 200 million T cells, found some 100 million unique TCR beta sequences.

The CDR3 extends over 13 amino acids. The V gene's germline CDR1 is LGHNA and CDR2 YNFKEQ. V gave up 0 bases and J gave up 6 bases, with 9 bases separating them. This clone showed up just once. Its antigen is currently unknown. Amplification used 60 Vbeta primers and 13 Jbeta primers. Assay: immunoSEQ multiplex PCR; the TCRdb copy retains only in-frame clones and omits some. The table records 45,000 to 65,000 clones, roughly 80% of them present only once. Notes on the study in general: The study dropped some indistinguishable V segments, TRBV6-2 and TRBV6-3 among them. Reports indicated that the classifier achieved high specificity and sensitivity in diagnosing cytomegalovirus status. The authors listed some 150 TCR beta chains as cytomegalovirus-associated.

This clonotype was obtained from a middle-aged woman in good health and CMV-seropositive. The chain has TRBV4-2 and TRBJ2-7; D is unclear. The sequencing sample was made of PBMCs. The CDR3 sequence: CASSQDAIGEQYF. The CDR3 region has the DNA TGTGCCAGCAGCCAAGACGCCATCGGCGAGCAGTACTTC.